This TCR beta chain was sequenced during a study of CD8+CD57+ T cells in acquired aplastic anemia. The overall study: Quantities of DNA derived from sorted CD4+ and CD8+ cells averaged around 3 ug. Study outcomes and limitations: Roughly 29 was the count of CD8+ CDR3 sequences that patients shared with controls. For CD8+ Simpson's diversity, patients and controls showed no significant difference.

The template for TCR beta VDJ and CDR3 sequence profiling was genomic DNA. Each CDR3 protein is one row after TCRdb ran MiXCR on the reads. The repertoire holds approximately 120,000 distinct CDR3 sequences, with nearly 40% as singletons. Worth noting for this clonotype: Its cognate antigen is unknown.

V was pared by 3 bases and J by 0 bases, with 6 bases between. Per the germline V gene, CDR1 is DFQATT and CDR2 is SNEGSKA (reference sequence). This CDR3 is built from 13 residues. Whoever was chosen for sequencing had shown CD8+CD57+ cell expansion by flow cytometry. Untreated patients provided the blood samples, with no therapy given before sampling. The clonotype originates from a human donor with aplastic anemia. The chain is built from TRBV20-1 and TRBJ1-3, with D hard to call. The sample comprised sorted CD4+, CD8+, or CD8+CD57+ T cells (not recorded which) from PBMCs. The CDR3 region is CSARSRSGNTIYF. DNA for the CDR3: TGCAGTGCTAGGAGCCGCTCTGGAAACACCATATATTTT.